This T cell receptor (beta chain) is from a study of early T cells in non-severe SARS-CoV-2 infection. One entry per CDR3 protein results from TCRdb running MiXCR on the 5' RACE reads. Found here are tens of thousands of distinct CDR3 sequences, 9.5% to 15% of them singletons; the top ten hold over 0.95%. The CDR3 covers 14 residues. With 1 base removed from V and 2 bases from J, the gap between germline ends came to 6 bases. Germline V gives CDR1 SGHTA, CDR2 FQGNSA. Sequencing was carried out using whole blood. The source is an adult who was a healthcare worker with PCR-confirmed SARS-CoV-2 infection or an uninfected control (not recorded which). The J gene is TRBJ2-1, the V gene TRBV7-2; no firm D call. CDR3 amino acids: CASSLVGTYNEQFF. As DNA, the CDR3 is TGTGCCAGCAGCTTAGTGGGGACCTACAATGAGCAGTTCTTC. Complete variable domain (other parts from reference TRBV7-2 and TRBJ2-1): GAGVSQSPSNKVTEKGKDVELRCDPISGHTALYWYRQSLGQGLEFLIYFQGNSAPDKSGLPSDRFSAERTGGSVSTLTIQRTQQEDSAVYLCASSLVGTYNEQFFGPGTRLTVL.